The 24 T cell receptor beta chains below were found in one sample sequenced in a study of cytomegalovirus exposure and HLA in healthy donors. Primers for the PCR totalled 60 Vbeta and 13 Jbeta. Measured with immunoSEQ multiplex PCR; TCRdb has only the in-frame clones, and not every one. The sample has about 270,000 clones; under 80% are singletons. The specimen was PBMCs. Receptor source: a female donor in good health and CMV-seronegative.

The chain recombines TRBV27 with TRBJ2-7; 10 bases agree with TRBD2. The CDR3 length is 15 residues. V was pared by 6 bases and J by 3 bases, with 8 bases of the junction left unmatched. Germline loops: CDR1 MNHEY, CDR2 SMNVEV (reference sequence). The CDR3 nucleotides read TGTGCCAGCAGAGCTAGCGGGAGAATCTTCTACGAGCAGTACTTC. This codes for CASRASGRIFYEQYF.

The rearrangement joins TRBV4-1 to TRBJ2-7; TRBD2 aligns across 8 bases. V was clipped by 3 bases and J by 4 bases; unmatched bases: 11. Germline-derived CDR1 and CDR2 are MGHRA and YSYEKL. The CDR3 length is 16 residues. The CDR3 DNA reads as TGCGCCAGCAGCCAGGGTCCAGGACTAGCAACTTACGAGCAGTACTTC. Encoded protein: CASSQGPGLATYEQYF.

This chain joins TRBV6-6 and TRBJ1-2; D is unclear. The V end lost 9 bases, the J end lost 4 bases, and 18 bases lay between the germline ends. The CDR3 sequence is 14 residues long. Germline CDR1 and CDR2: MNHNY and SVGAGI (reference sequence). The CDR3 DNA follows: TGTGCCAGTTCCCGGGAGGGCCGGGGCTATGGCTACACCTTC. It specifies CASSREGRGYGYTF.

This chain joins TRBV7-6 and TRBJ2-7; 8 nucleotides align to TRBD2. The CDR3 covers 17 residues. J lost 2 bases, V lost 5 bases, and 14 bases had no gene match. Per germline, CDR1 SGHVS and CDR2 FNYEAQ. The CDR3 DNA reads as TGTGCCAGCAGCGGGGGGGGTAGCGGGGAGAGCGCCTACGAGCAGTACTTC. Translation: CASSGGGSGESAYEQYF.

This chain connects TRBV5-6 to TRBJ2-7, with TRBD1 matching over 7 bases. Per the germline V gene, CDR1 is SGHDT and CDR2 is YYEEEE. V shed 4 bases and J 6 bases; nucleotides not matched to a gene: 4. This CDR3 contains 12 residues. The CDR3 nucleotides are TGTGCCAGCAGCCTTACAGGGGCCGAGCAGTACTTC. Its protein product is CASSLTGAEQYF.

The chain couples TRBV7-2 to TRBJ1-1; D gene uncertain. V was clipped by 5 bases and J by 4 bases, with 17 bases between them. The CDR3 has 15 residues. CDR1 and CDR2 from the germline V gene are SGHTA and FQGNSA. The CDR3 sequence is CASSPQNVGSTEAFF. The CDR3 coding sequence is TGTGCCAGCAGCCCGCAGAACGTGGGCAGCACTGAAGCTTTCTTT.

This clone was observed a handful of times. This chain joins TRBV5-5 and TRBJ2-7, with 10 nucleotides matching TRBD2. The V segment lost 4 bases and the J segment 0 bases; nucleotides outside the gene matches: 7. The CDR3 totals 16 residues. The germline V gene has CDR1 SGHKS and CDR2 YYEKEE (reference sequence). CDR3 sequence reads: CASSPSGLASSYEQYF. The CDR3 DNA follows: TGTGCCAGCAGCCCTTCGGGACTAGCGAGCTCCTACGAGCAGTACTTC.

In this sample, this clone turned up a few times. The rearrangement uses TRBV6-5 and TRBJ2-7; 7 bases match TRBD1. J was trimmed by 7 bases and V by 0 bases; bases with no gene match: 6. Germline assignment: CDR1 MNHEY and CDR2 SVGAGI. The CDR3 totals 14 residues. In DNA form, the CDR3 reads TGTGCCAGCAGTTACTCGTTAGGGGGCGCTGAGCAGTACTTC. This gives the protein CASSYSLGGAEQYF.

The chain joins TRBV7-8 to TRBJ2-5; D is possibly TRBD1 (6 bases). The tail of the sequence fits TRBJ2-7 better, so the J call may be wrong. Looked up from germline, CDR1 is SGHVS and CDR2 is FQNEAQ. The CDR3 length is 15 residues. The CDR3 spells CASSLVGGANYEQYF. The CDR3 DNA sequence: TGTGCCAGCAGCTTAGTAGGGGGAGCGAACTACGAGCAGTACTTC.

The CDR3 DNA is TGTGCCTGGAGGGACAGAACCTACGAGCAGTACTTC. It codes for CAWRDRTYEQYF. The chain recombines TRBV30 with TRBJ2-7, with D possibly matching TRBD1 (6 bases). Germline V gives CDR1 GTSNPN, CDR2 SVGIG (reference sequence). The CDR3 loop spans 12 amino acids. Trimming took 3 bases from V and 2 from J, leaving 8 bases between them.

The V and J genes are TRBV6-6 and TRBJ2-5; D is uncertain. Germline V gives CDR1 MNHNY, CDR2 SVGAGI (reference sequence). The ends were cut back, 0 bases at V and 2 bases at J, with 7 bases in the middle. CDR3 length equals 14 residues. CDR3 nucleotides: TGTGCCAGCAGTTACTCATCTGCGCAAGAGACCCAGTACTTC. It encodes CASSYSSAQETQYF.

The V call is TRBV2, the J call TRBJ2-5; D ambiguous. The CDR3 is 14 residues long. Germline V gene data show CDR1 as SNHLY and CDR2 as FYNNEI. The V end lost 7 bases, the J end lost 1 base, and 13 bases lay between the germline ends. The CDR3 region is CASNEWRSQETQYF. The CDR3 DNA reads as TGTGCCAGCAACGAGTGGCGGAGCCAAGAGACCCAGTACTTC.

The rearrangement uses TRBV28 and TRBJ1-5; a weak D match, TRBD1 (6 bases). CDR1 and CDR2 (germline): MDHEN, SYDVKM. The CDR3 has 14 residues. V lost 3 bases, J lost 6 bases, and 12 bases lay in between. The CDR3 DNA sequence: TGTGCCAGCAGTTTCCTACAGGGTGGTCAGCCCCAGCATTTT. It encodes CASSFLQGGQPQHF.

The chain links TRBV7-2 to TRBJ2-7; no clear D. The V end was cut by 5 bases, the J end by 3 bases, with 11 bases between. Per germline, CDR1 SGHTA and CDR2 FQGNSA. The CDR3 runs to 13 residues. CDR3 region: CASSRRSSYEQYF. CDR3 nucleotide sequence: TGTGCCAGCAGCCGACGGAGCAGCTACGAGCAGTACTTC. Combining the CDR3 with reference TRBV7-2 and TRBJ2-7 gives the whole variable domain GAGVSQSPSNKVTEKGKDVELRCDPISGHTALYWYRQSLGQGLEFLIYFQGNSAPDKSGLPSDRFSAERTGGSVSTLTIQRTQQEDSAVYLCASSRRSSYEQYFGPGTRLTVT.

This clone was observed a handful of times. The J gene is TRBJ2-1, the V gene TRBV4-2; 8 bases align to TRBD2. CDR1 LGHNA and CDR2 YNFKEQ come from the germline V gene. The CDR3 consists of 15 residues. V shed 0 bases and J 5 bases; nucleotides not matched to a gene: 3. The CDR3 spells CASSQDLAGHNEQFF. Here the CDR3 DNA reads TGTGCCAGCAGCCAAGATCTAGCGGGCCACAATGAGCAGTTCTTC.

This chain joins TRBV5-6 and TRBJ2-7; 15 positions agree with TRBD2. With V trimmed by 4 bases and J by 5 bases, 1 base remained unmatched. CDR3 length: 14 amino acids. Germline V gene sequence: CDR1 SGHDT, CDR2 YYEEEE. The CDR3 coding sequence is TGTGCCAGCAGCGGACTAGCGGGAGGGGACGAGCAGTACTTC. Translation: CASSGLAGGDEQYF.

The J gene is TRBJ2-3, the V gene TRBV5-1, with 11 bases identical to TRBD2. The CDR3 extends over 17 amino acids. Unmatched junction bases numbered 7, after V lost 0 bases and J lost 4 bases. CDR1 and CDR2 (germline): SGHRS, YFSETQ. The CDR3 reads CASSLGIAGGPPDTQYF. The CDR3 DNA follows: TGCGCCAGCAGCTTGGGGATAGCGGGAGGGCCCCCAGATACGCAGTATTTT.

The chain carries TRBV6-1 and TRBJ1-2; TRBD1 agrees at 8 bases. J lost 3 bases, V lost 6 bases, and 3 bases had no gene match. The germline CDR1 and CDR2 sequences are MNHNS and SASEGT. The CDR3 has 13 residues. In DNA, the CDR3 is TGTGCCAGCAGCGGGGACAGGTACTATGGCTACACCTTC. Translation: CASSGDRYYGYTF.

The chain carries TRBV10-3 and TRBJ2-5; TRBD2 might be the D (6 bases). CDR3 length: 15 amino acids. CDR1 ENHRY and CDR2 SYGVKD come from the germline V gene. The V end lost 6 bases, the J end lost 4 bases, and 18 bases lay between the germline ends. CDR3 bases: TGTGCCATCAGGACGTACGACGGGAGCGGAGAGACCCAGTACTTC. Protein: CAIRTYDGSGETQYF.

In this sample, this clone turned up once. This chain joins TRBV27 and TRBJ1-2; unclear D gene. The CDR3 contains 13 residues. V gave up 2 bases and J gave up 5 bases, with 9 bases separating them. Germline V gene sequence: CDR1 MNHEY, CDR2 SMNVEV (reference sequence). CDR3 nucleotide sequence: TGTGCCAGCAGTTTACACAGAGGGTATGGCTACACCTTC. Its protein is CASSLHRGYGYTF.

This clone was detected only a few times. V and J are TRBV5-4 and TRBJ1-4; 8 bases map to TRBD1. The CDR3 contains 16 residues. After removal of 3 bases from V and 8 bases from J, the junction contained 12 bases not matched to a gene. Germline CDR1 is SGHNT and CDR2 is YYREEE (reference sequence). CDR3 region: CASSYGPGQGGEKLFF. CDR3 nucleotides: TGTGCCAGCAGCTACGGGCCCGGACAGGGTGGCGAAAAACTGTTTTTT.

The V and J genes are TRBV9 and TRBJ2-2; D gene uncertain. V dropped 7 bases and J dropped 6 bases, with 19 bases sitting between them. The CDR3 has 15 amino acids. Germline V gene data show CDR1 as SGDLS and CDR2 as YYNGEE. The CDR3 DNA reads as TGTGCCAGCTCTATCAGCGCCCAAGGCTCCGGGGAGCTGTTTTTT. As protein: CASSISAQGSGELFF. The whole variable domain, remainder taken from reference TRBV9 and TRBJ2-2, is DSGVTQTPKHLITATGQRVTLRCSPRSGDLSVYWYQQSLDQGLQFLIQYYNGEERAKGNILERFSAQQFPDLHSELNLSSLELGDSALYFCASSISAQGSGELFFGEGSRLTVL.

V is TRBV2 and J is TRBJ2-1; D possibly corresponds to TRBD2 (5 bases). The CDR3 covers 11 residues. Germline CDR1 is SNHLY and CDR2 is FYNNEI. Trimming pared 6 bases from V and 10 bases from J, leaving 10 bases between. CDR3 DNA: TGTGCCAGCAGGAGGGCCCAGGAGCAGTTCTTC. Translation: CASRRAQEQFF. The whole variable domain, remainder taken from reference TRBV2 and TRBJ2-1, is EPEVTQTPSHQVTQMGQEVILRCVPISNHLYFYWYRQILGQKVEFLVSFYNNEISEKSEIFDDQFSVERPDGSNFTLKIRSTKLEDSAMYFCASRRAQEQFFGPGTRLTVL.

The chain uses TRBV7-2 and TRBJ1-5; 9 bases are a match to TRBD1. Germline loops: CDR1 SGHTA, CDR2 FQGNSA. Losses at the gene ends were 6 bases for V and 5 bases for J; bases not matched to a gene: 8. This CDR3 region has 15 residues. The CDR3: CASSSDRGLYQPQHF. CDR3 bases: TGTGCCAGCAGTTCGGACAGGGGTCTTTATCAGCCCCAGCATTTT.